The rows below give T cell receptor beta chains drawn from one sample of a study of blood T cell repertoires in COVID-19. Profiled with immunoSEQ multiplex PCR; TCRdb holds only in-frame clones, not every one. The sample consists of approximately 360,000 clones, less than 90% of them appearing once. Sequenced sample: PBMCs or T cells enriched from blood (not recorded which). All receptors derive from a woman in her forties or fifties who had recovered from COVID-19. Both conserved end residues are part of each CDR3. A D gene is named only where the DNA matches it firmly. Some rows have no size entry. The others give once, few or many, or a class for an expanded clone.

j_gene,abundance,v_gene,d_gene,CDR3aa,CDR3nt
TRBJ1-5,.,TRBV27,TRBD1,CASSLSTGGNQPQHF,TGTGCCAGCAGTTTATCGACAGGGGGCAATCAGCCCCAGCATTTT
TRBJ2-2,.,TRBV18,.,CASSPGAFYTGELFF,TGTGCCAGCTCACCAGGGGCCTTTTACACCGGGGAGCTGTTTTTT
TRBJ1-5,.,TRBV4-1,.,CASSQDGLSNQPQHF,TGCGCCAGCAGCCAAGATGGCCTTAGCAATCAGCCCCAGCATTTT
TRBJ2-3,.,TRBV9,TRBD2,CASSPTGGGSTDTQYF,TGTGCCAGCAGCCCCACCGGGGGGGGGTCCACAGATACGCAGTATTTT
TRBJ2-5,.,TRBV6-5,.,CASSQNQETQYF,TGTGCCAGCAGCCAGAACCAAGAGACCCAGTACTTC
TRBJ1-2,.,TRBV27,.,CASSLQQGTGYTF,TGTGCCAGCAGTTTACAACAGGGAACTGGCTACACCTTC
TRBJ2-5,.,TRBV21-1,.,CASSKDGSSGTEQETQYF,TGTGCCAGCAGCAAAGATGGGAGCTCCGGGACAGAACAAGAGACCCAGTACTTC
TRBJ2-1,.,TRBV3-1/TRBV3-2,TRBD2,CASSHPGLVVYEQFF,TGTGCCAGCAGCCACCCGGGACTAGTAGTATATGAGCAGTTCTTC
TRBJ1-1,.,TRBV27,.,CASSSAVRLFSAFF,TGTGCCAGCAGTTCGGCGGTTAGACTTTTTTCGGCTTTCTTT
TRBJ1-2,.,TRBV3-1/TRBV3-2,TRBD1,CASSPLEGAVGYTF,TGTGCCAGCAGCCCCTTGGAGGGGGCGGTGGGCTACACCTTC
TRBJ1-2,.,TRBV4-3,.,CASSPMVGASGYTF,TGCGCCAGCAGCCCTATGGTGGGGGCTAGTGGCTACACCTTC
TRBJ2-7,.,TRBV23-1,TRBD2,CASSQSPGGDDEQYF,TGCGCCAGCAGTCAATCTCCGGGGGGGGACGACGAGCAGTACTTC
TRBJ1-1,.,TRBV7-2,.,CASSLATGLNTEAFF,TGTGCCAGCAGCTTAGCGACAGGCCTGAACACTGAAGCTTTCTTT
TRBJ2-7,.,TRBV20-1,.,CVVAASYEQYF,TGCGTGGTAGCAGCCTCCTACGAGCAGTACTTC
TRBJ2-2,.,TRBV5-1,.,CASRTGPGTGELFF,TGCGCCAGCAGAACAGGGCCGGGCACCGGGGAGCTGTTTTTT
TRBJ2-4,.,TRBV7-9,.,CASSLGGANNIQYF,TGTGCCAGCAGCTTGGGGGGTGCGAACAACATTCAGTACTTC
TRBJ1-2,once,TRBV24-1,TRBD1,CATSGRQGSNYGYTF,TGTGCCACCAGTGGCAGACAGGGCTCCAACTATGGCTACACCTTC
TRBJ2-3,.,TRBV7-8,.,CASSLASRGNTDTQYF,TGTGCCAGCAGCTTAGCTAGTCGAGGAAACACAGATACGCAGTATTTT
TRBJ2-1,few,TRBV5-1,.,CASGSLGQGGSNEQFF,TGCGCCAGCGGAAGTTTGGGGCAGGGGGGATCCAATGAGCAGTTCTTC
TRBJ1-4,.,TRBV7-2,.,CASSLRRATNEKLFF,TGTGCCAGCAGCTTGCGACGGGCAACTAATGAAAAACTGTTTTTT
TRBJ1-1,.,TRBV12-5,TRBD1,CASGLALPRDRRRKNTEAFF,TGTGCTAGTGGTTTGGCACTACCTCGGGACAGAAGAAGGAAGAACACTGAAGCTTTCTTT
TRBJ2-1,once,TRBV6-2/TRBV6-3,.,CASSPQGYNEQFF,TGTGCCAGCAGTCCCCAGGGCTACAATGAGCAGTTCTTC
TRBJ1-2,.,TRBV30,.,CAWIRPGTLYYTF,TGTGCCTGGATCCGTCCCGGGACTCTTTACTACACCTTC
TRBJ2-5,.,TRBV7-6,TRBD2,CASSLGSGGVQETQYF,TGTGCCAGCAGCTTAGGTAGCGGGGGGGTTCAAGAGACCCAGTACTTC
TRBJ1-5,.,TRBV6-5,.,CASGLGAGSNQPQHF,TGTGCCAGCGGTCTTGGGGCAGGGAGCAATCAGCCCCAGCATTTT
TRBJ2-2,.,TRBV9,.,CASSLNAGGNTGELFF,TGTGCCAGCAGCCTCAATGCCGGAGGTAACACCGGGGAGCTGTTTTTT
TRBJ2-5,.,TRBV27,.,CASQGRGKWETQYF,TGTGCCAGTCAGGGGAGGGGCAAGTGGGAGACCCAGTACTTC
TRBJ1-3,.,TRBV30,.,CALTGGGNTIYF,TGTGCCTTAACCGGGGGTGGAAACACCATATATTTT
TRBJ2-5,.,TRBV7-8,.,CASSLVEGQETQYF,TGTGCCAGCAGCTTAGTGGAGGGTCAAGAGACCCAGTACTTC
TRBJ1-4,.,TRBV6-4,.,CASSDPRTSRTYEKLFF,TGTGCCAGCAGTGACCCGCGGACTTCCAGGACGTACGAAAAACTGTTTTTT
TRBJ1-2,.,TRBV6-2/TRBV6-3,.,CASSFLAGIYGYTF,TGTGCCAGCAGTTTCTTGGCCGGGATCTATGGCTACACCTTC
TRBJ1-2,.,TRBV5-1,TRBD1,CASSLEGYRGDGYTF,TGCGCCAGCAGCTTGGAAGGGTACAGGGGCGATGGCTACACCTTC
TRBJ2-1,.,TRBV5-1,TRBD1,CASSRTGGNYNEQFF,TGCGCCAGCAGCCGAACAGGGGGTAACTACAATGAGCAGTTCTTC
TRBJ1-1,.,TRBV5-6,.,CASSLRVVQGFHQAFF,TGTGCCAGCAGCTTGAGGGTGGTTCAGGGATTCCACCAAGCTTTCTTT
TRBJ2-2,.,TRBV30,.,CAWSIGVSGGELFF,TGTGCCTGGAGTATTGGCGTCTCAGGAGGGGAGCTGTTTTTT
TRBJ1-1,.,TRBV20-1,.,CSAKWGVFAFF,TGCAGTGCCAAATGGGGGGTGTTTGCTTTCTTT
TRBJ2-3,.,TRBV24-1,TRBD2,CATSDPGGARGDTQYF,TGTGCCACCAGTGACCCCGGGGGGGCTAGGGGAGATACGCAGTATTTT
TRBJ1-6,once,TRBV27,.,CASSEGGVLNSPLHF,TGTGCCAGCAGTGAGGGAGGGGTTCTGAATTCACCCCTCCACTTT
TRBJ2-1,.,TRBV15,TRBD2,CATKSGRAYNEQFF,TGTGCCACCAAGAGCGGGAGGGCCTACAATGAGCAGTTCTTC
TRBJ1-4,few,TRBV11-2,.,CASSPQGEKLFF,TGTGCCAGCAGCCCCCAGGGGGAAAAACTGTTTTTT
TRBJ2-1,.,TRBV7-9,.,CASSTSSYNEQFF,TGTGCCAGCAGCACGAGCTCCTACAATGAGCAGTTCTTC
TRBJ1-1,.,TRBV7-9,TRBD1,CASSLRQGQNTEAFF,TGTGCCAGCAGCCTTCGACAGGGTCAGAACACTGAAGCTTTCTTT
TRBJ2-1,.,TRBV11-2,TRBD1,CASSLGGRTGSSYNEQFF,TGTGCCAGCAGCTTAGGTGGGCGGACAGGGAGCTCCTACAATGAGCAGTTCTTC
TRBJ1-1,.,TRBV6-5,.,CATTEGRQWTEAFF,TGTGCCACCACCGAGGGCAGGCAGTGGACTGAAGCTTTCTTT
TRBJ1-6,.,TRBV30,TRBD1,CAWSVLTGGILPLHF,TGTGCCTGGAGTGTACTGACAGGGGGAATCCTGCCCCTCCACTTT
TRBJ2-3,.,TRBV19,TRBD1,CASSRALVGQGTDTQYF,TGTGCCAGTAGTAGGGCCCTGGTGGGACAGGGGACAGATACGCAGTATTTT
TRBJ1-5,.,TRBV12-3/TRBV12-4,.,CASTTGPQPQHF,TGTGCCAGCACTACAGGTCCCCAGCCCCAGCATTTT
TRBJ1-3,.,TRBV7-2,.,CASSPAGSGSGNTIYF,TGTGCCAGCAGCCCCGCGGGGAGTGGGTCTGGAAACACCATATATTTT
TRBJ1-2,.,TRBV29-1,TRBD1,CSVGGTEYGYTF,TGCAGCGTTGGTGGGACAGAATATGGCTACACCTTC
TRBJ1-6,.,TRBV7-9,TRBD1,CASSSSGGSPLHF,TGTGCCAGCAGCTCCTCAGGGGGTTCACCCCTCCACTTT
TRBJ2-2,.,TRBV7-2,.,CASSFDVGVTGELFF,TGTGCCAGCAGCTTCGACGTGGGAGTCACCGGGGAGCTGTTTTTT
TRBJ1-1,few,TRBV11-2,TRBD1,CASSWTGVNTEAFF,TGTGCCAGCAGCTGGACAGGGGTGAACACTGAAGCTTTCTTT
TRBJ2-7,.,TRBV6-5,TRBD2,CASRPGGTYEQYF,TGTGCCAGCAGGCCGGGGGGGACCTACGAGCAGTACTTC
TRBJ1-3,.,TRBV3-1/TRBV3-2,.,CASSQAIGGPGNTIYF,TGTGCCAGCAGCCAAGCGATAGGAGGGCCTGGAAACACCATATATTTT
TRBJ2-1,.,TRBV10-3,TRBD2,CAIRRGTSGDSGSYNEQFF,TGTGCCATCAGGAGAGGGACTAGCGGGGATAGTGGGTCCTACAATGAGCAGTTCTTC
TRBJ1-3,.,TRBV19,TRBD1,CASRTGASGNTIYF,TGTGCCAGTAGGACAGGGGCTTCTGGAAACACCATATATTTT
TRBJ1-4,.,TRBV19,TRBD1,CASSLGQGARISNEKLFF,TGTGCCAGTAGTTTAGGACAGGGGGCGAGGATATCTAATGAAAAACTGTTTTTT